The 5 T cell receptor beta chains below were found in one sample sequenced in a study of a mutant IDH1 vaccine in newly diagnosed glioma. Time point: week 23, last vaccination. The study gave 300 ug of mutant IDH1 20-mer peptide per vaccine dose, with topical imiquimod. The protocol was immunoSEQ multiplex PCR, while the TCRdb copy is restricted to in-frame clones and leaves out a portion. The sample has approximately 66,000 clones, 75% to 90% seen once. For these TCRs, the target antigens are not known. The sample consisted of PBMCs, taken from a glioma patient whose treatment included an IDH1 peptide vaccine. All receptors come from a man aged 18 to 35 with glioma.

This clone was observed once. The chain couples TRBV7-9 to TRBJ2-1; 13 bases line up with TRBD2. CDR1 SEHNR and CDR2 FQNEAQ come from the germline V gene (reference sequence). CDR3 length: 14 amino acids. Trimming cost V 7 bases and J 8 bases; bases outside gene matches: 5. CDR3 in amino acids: CASTGLAGLHEQFF. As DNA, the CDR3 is TGTGCCAGCACGGGACTAGCGGGGTTGCATGAGCAGTTCTTC.

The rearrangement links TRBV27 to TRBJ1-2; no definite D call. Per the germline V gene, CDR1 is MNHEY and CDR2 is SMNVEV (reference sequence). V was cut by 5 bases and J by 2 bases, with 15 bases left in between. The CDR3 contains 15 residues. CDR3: CASSPNPSGNYGYTF. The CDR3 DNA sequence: TGTGCCAGCAGTCCGAATCCCTCGGGAAACTATGGCTACACCTTC.

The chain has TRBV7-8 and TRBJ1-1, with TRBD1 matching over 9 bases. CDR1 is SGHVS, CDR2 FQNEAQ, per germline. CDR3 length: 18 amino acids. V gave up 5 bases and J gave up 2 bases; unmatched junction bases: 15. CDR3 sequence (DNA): TGTGCCAGCAGCCCCTATGCTCCCGGGACAGGGATTAACACTGAAGCTTTCTTT. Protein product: CASSPYAPGTGINTEAFF.

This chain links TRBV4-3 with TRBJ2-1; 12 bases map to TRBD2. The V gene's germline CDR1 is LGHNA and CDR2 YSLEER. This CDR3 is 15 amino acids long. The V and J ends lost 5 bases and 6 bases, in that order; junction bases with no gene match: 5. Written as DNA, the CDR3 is TGCGCCAGCAGCTACCTAGCGGGAGGGTCCAATGAGCAGTTCTTC. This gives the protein CASSYLAGGSNEQFF.

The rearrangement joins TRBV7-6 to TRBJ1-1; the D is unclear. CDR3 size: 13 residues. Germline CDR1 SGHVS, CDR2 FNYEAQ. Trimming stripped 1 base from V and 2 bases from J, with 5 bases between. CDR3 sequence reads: CASSLDRNTEAFF. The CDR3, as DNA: TGTGCCAGCAGCTTAGACAGAAACACTGAAGCTTTCTTT.